What follows is one T cell receptor beta chain and its context. Its matching antigen is unknown. The data derive from a study of cytomegalovirus exposure and HLA in healthy donors. Broader study findings: The authors enumerated over 150 TCR beta chains as linked to cytomegalovirus. TRBV6-2, TRBV6-3 and other indistinguishable V segments were excluded. When the data were analyzed later, several of the most significant clusters appeared to be linked to common viral pathogens.

PCR used 60 Vbeta primers and 13 Jbeta primers. Study processing details: In a later analysis, the count reached some 83 million unique TCR beta chains, with 9 million to 11 million shared. The protocol was immunoSEQ multiplex PCR, while the TCRdb copy is restricted to in-frame clones and leaves out a portion. That table is the source of V, J and clone size, and D and trimming were worked out from the DNA. The sample has 150,000 or so clones, over 65% seen once. This CDR3 spans 15 amino acids. The germline V gene has CDR1 MNHNY and CDR2 SVGAGI (reference sequence). The V segment lost 6 bases and the J segment 4 bases; nucleotides outside the gene matches: 9.

Sequencing input: PBMCs. This TCR was sampled from a man between 18 and 35 years old in good health and CMV-seropositive. V usage is TRBV6-6 and J usage is TRBJ1-5; TRBD1 aligns across 7 bases. The CDR3 bases are TGTGCCAGCAGCGACGGGACAGATGGGAATCAGCCCCAGCATTTT. Protein sequence: CASSDGTDGNQPQHF.